These 27 T cell receptor beta chains originate from one sample sequenced in a study of cytomegalovirus exposure and HLA in healthy donors. In the PCR, 60 Vbeta and 13 Jbeta primers were used. Repertoires were generated with immunoSEQ multiplex PCR, while TCRdb's copy carries only in-frame clones and drops some. The sample table includes 30,000 to 40,000 clones. Sequencing used PBMCs. Receptors originate from a woman in her thirties or forties in good health and CMV-seropositive.

This chain joins TRBV7-9 and TRBJ1-1; D not resolved. CDR1 SEHNR and CDR2 FQNEAQ come from the germline V gene (reference sequence). The CDR3 is 11 residues long. Trimming took off 1 base at V and 11 bases at J, with 8 bases between the two ends. The CDR3 DNA reads TGTGCCAGCAGCTTAGATGTCAGGGCTTTCTTT. This gives the protein CASSLDVRAFF.

The rearrangement joins TRBV6-5 to TRBJ1-2; D may be TRBD1 (6 bases). Trimming shortened V by 7 bases and J by 2 bases, and 14 bases separated the two germline ends. The CDR3 contains 14 residues. Germline CDR1 and CDR2: MNHEY and SVGAGI. This CDR3 is CASTDRLSNYGYTF. CDR3 nucleotides: TGTGCCAGCACCGACAGGCTCTCGAACTATGGCTACACCTTC.

The J gene is TRBJ2-5, the V gene TRBV29-1; the D gene is possibly TRBD2 (6 bases). Germline CDR1 SQVTM, CDR2 ANQGSEA. The germline V and J ends were trimmed by 5 bases and 3 bases, with 22 bases remaining between them. This CDR3 is 16 amino acids long. This CDR3 is CSVRGKQVWGEETQYF. Here the CDR3 DNA reads TGCAGCGTTCGCGGCAAACAGGTGTGGGGGGAAGAGACCCAGTACTTC.

CDR3 in amino acids: CASSLAGGLTEAFF. In DNA form, the CDR3 reads TGTGCCAGCAGTTTAGCAGGGGGGTTGACTGAAGCTTTCTTT. The chain carries TRBV28 and TRBJ1-1; 7 nucleotides align to TRBD1. J gave up 5 bases and V 2 bases, and 5 bases lay outside the gene matches. Germline-derived CDR1 and CDR2 are MDHEN and SYDVKM. The CDR3 runs 14 residues.

The chain uses TRBV19 and TRBJ2-6; D gene ambiguous. The CDR3 contains 17 residues. Germline-derived CDR1 and CDR2 are LNHDA and SQIVND (reference sequence). With 1 base removed from V and 2 bases from J, the gap between germline ends came to 12 bases. The CDR3: CASSIASLLAGANVLTF. CDR3 DNA sequence: TGTGCCAGTAGTATAGCCAGTCTCCTAGCTGGGGCCAACGTCCTGACTTTC.

The chain uses TRBV9 and TRBJ1-2; 7 bases align to TRBD1. CDR1 and CDR2 (germline): SGDLS, YYNGEE. J was trimmed by 4 bases and V by 6 bases; bases with no gene match: 12. The length of the CDR3 is 15 residues. CDR3 sequence reads: CASTPADRKTYGYTF. In DNA, the CDR3 is TGTGCCAGCACCCCCGCGGACAGGAAAACCTATGGCTACACCTTC.

As for this clone: Distinct nucleotide sequences in the sample also encode this CDR3. The V call is TRBV28, the J call TRBJ2-3; tentative D call: TRBD2 (6 bases). CDR3 size: 14 residues. The V end lost 6 bases, the J end lost 0 bases, and 10 bases lay between the germline ends. Per germline, CDR1 MDHEN and CDR2 SYDVKM. The CDR3 region has the DNA TGTGCCAGCAGGGAGGGCATCAGCACAGATACGCAGTATTTT. The encoded protein is CASREGISTDTQYF.

The chain's CDR3 is CAISETSAMETQYF. The CDR3 DNA follows: TGTGCCATCAGTGAAACTAGCGCAATGGAGACCCAGTACTTC. The chain is built from TRBV10-3 and TRBJ2-5; TRBD2 matches 7 bases. The CDR3 runs to 14 residues. Germline V gene lookup returns CDR1 ENHRY and CDR2 SYGVKD. V gave up 3 bases and J gave up 5 bases; unmatched junction bases: 6.

The chain is built from TRBV7-2 and TRBJ1-2; a possible D gene is TRBD1 (6 bases). Trimming removed 4 bases from V and 4 bases from J, with 19 bases in between. Germline V CDR1 and CDR2: SGHTA, FQGNSA. This CDR3 comprises 16 residues. Here the CDR3 reads CASSSGQGMGLYGYTF. The DNA for the CDR3 is TGTGCCAGCAGCTCCGGTCAGGGGATGGGCCTCTATGGCTACACCTTC.

To note about this clone: Other DNA sequences of this sample code for an identical CDR3. The rearrangement joins TRBV5-4 to TRBJ2-3; TRBD1 might be the D (6 bases). The CDR3 length is 16 residues. The V and J ends lost 0 bases and 0 bases respectively, with 11 bases between them. Germline V gives CDR1 SGHNT, CDR2 YYREEE (reference sequence). The CDR3 region has the DNA TGTGCCAGCAGCTTGGGGGCAGGGGTCAGCACAGATACGCAGTATTTT. As protein: CASSLGAGVSTDTQYF.

The rearrangement links TRBV6-5 to TRBJ1-3; no firm D call. The germline V and J ends were trimmed by 8 bases and 0 bases, with 5 bases remaining between them. Germline V lookup: CDR1 MNHEY, CDR2 SVGAGI. The CDR3 covers 12 residues. In DNA, the CDR3 is TGTGCCAGCCGGGGCTCTGGAAACACCATATATTTT. This gives the protein CASRGSGNTIYF.

V usage is TRBV9 and J usage is TRBJ1-4; the D gene is possibly TRBD1 (6 bases). Trimming shortened V by 3 bases and J by 7 bases, and 13 bases separated the two germline ends. This CDR3 is built from 14 residues. From germline, CDR1 is SGDLS and CDR2 YYNGEE. This CDR3 is CASSGRGGREKLFF. The CDR3 coding sequence is TGTGCCAGCAGCGGTCGAGGGGGTCGTGAAAAACTGTTTTTT.

The chain carries TRBV4-3 and TRBJ2-1, with 7 bases matching TRBD2. The CDR3 sequence is 17 residues long. Germline assignment: CDR1 LGHNA and CDR2 YSLEER. The J segment lost 0 bases and the V segment lost 1 base, leaving 6 bases of the junction unmatched. CDR3 region: CASSQAQAGSSYNEQFF. CDR3 sequence (DNA): TGCGCCAGCAGCCAAGCCCAAGCGGGGAGCTCCTACAATGAGCAGTTCTTC.

This chain uses TRBV5-1 with TRBJ2-1; D uncertain. Germline V gene data show CDR1 as SGHRS and CDR2 as YFSETQ. There are 14 residues in the CDR3. V was cut by 0 bases and J by 9 bases, with 13 bases left in between. In DNA form, the CDR3 reads TGCGCCAGCAGCTTGGTCCCCGTGAGGAGTGAGCAGTTCTTC. It specifies CASSLVPVRSEQFF.

V is TRBV5-1 and J is TRBJ2-7; 11 bases map to TRBD2. Germline V gene sequence: CDR1 SGHRS, CDR2 YFSETQ. The CDR3 extends over 14 amino acids. V lost 2 bases to trimming and J lost 7 bases; unmatched junction nucleotides: 5. CDR3: CASSFALAGEEQYF. The CDR3 DNA sequence: TGCGCCAGCAGCTTTGCACTAGCGGGAGAAGAGCAGTACTTC.

This chain links TRBV14 with TRBJ1-2, with unresolved D. Trimming took 3 bases from V and 4 from J, leaving 9 bases between them. Per the germline V gene, CDR1 is SGHDN and CDR2 is FVKESK. The CDR3 has 13 amino acids. CDR3 protein: CASSHGPSYGYTF. The CDR3 nucleotides are TGTGCCAGCAGCCATGGGCCTTCCTATGGCTACACCTTC. Complete variable domain (other parts from reference TRBV14 and TRBJ1-2): EAGVTQFPSHSVIEKGQTVTLRCDPISGHDNLYWYRRVMGKEIKFLLHFVKESKQDESGMPNNRFLAERTGGTYSTLKVQPAELEDSGVYFCASSHGPSYGYTFGSGTRLTVV.

This rearrangement joins TRBV28 to TRBJ1-5; 8 positions match TRBD1. Trimming at V came to 4 bases and at J to 4 bases, leaving 9 bases not matched to a gene. Germline lookup yields CDR1 MDHEN and CDR2 SYDVKM. CDR3 length equals 16 residues. As DNA, the CDR3 is TGTGCCAGCAGTTCCGCCACAGGGGGACGAAATCAGCCCCAGCATTTT. Its protein product is CASSSATGGRNQPQHF.

As to this clone: Germline is not matched at one junction end, which may reflect a read error. The V call is TRBV2, the J call TRBJ2-7; D gene unclear. CDR3 length: 12 amino acids. The germline gives CDR1 SNHLY, CDR2 FYNNEI. The CDR3 DNA reads TGTGCCAGCAGTGAAGCGCTTCCGGCAGGCTGCTTC. This translates into CASSEALPAGCF.

The chain is built from TRBV19 and TRBJ2-7, with a tentative D call TRBD2 (6 bases). CDR1 and CDR2 from the germline V gene are LNHDA and SQIVND (reference sequence). This CDR3 comprises 13 residues. Trimming took 6 bases from V and 2 from J, leaving 11 bases between them. CDR3 nucleotides: TGTGCCAGTAGCGGGAGAGTCACCTACGAGCAGTACTTC. Protein sequence: CASSGRVTYEQYF. The complete variable domain, with remaining parts taken from reference TRBV19 and TRBJ2-7, reads DGGITQSPKYLFRKEGQNVTLSCEQNLNHDAMYWYRQDPGQGLRLIYYSQIVNDFQKGDIAEGYSVSREKKESFPLTVTSAQKNPTAFYLCASSGRVTYEQYFGPGTRLTVT.

This sequence joins TRBV4-1 and TRBJ1-5; no definite D call. The CDR3 length is 16 residues. CDR1 is MGHRA and CDR2 is YSYEKL in the germline V gene. Deletions cut 0 bases from V and 3 bases from J, with 12 bases between. The CDR3 loop is CASSQDEVRINQPQHF. CDR3 DNA: TGCGCCAGCAGCCAAGACGAGGTTAGGATCAATCAGCCCCAGCATTTT.

The chain uses TRBV11-2 and TRBJ2-1; D gene uncertain. The CDR3 runs to 13 residues. Looked up from germline, CDR1 is SGHAT and CDR2 is FQNNGV. Trimming shortened V by 1 base and J by 4 bases, and 5 bases separated the two germline ends. CDR3 protein: CASSLGRYNEQFF. CDR3 DNA sequence: TGTGCCAGCAGCTTAGGCCGGTACAATGAGCAGTTCTTC.

This chain joins TRBV28 and TRBJ2-1, with 13 bases fitting TRBD2. Losses at the gene ends were 6 bases for V and 0 bases for J; bases not matched to a gene: 2. The CDR3 has 16 amino acids. Germline loops: CDR1 MDHEN, CDR2 SYDVKM. The CDR3 protein is CASRGLAGVSYNEQFF. For the CDR3, the DNA is TGTGCCAGCAGAGGACTAGCGGGAGTCTCCTACAATGAGCAGTTCTTC. Full variable domain (missing parts from reference TRBV28 and TRBJ2-1): DVKVTQSSRYLVKRTGEKVFLECVQDMDHENMFWYRQDPGLGLRLIYFSYDVKMKEKGDIPEGYSVSREKKERFSLILESASTNQTSMYLCASRGLAGVSYNEQFFGPGTRLTVL.

The rearrangement uses TRBV9 and TRBJ2-5; TRBD2 aligns across 8 bases. TRBJ2-7 matches the DNA end more closely, so the J call is doubtful. Germline V gives CDR1 SGDLS, CDR2 YYNGEE. The CDR3 is 15 residues long. The CDR3 DNA follows: TGTGCCAGCAGCGTAGTCCCAGCGGGGGTCTACGAGCAGTACTTC. It specifies CASSVVPAGVYEQYF.

The chain couples TRBV5-1 to TRBJ2-7, with TRBD2 matching 9 bases. CDR1 is SGHRS, CDR2 YFSETQ, per germline. The CDR3 is 14 amino acids. Trimming took 5 bases from V and 5 from J; bases not matched to a gene: 8. This chain's CDR3 is CASSYRTSEDEQYF. The CDR3, as DNA: TGCGCCAGCAGTTATAGGACTAGCGAGGACGAGCAGTACTTC.

Details on this clone: At one boundary the junction diverges from the germline segment, which might be a read error. The CDR3 sequence: CAGSPGGYSNQPQHF. Written as DNA, the CDR3 is TGTGCCGGGAGTCCCGGGGGTTATAGCAATCAGCCCCAGCATTTT. V is TRBV30 and J is TRBJ1-5; D possibly corresponds to TRBD1 (5 bases). Per germline, CDR1 GTSNPN and CDR2 SVGIG (reference sequence). The CDR3 extends over 15 amino acids.

This chain joins TRBV20-1 and TRBJ1-2; D is unresolved. V lost 6 bases and J 2 bases, leaving 4 bases between the germline ends. The CDR3 loop spans 10 amino acids. The germline V gene has CDR1 DFQATT and CDR2 SNEGSKA (reference sequence). The CDR3 sequence is CSALNYGYTF. The CDR3, as DNA: TGCAGTGCCCTAAACTATGGCTACACCTTC.

The V and J genes are TRBV10-3 and TRBJ2-3; 7 bases map to TRBD1. V trimming: 8 bases; J trimming: 0 bases; junction bases outside the gene matches: 5. The CDR3 is made up of 14 amino acids. The germline CDR1 and CDR2 sequences are ENHRY and SYGVKD. The CDR3 here is CAIAGTASTDTQYF. The CDR3 nucleotides are TGTGCCATCGCTGGGACAGCTAGCACAGATACGCAGTATTTT.